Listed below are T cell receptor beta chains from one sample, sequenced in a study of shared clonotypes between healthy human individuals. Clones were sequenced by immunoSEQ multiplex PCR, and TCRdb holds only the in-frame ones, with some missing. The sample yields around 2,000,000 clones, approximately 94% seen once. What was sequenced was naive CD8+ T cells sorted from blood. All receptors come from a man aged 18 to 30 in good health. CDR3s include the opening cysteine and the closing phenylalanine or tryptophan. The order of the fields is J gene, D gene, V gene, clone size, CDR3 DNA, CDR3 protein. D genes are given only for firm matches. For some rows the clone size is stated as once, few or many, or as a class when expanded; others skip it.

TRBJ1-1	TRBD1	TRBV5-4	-	TGTGCCAGCCCCGCGGCAGGGGGGGGGACTGAAGCTTTCTTT	CASPAAGGGTEAFF
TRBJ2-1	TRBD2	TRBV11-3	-	TGTGCCAGCAGCCGCGGGGGGGTGAACAATGAGCAGTTCTTC	CASSRGGVNNEQFF
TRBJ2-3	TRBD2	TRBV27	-	TGTGCCAGCAGTTCTAGCGGGGGCACAGATACGCAGTATTTT	CASSSSGGTDTQYF
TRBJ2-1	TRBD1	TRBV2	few	TGTGCCAGCAGCCCGACAGGGGACAATGAGCAGTTCTTC	CASSPTGDNEQFF
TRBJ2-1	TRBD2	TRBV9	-	TGTGCCAGCAGCGGATCGGGGCTAGCGGGCGGGAGCTCCTACAATGAGCAGTTCTTC	CASSGSGLAGGSSYNEQFF
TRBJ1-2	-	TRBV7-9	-	TGTGCCAGCAGCCCGGGGTGGGATGGCTACACCTTC	CASSPGWDGYTF
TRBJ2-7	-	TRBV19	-	TGTGCCAGTAGTGCAGGGGCCTTCTACGAGCAGTACTTC	CASSAGAFYEQYF
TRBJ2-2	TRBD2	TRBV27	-	TGTGCCAGCAGTTTATCGACGGGACTAGGCCCCACCGGGGAGCTGTTTTTT	CASSLSTGLGPTGELFF
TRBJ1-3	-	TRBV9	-	TGTGCCAGCAGCGTGGGACACAAGGACACCATATATTTT	CASSVGHKDTIYF
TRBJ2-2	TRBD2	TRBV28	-	TGTGCCAGCAGTCCCCTTCGCGGGGGGGCCGACGGGGAGCTGTTTTTT	CASSPLRGGADGELFF
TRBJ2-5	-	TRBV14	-	TGTGCCAGCAGCCAAGCAGTCTATGAGACCCAGTACTTC	CASSQAVYETQYF
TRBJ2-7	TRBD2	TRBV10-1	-	TGCGCCAGCAGTGATGGGACTAGCGGCCAAGACTCCTACGAGCAGTACTTC	CASSDGTSGQDSYEQYF
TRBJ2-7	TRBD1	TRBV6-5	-	TGTGCCAGCAGTACTAAAGACAGGGCCTTCTTTTTC	CASSTKDRAFFF
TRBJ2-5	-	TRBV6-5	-	TGTGCCAGCAGTTCCAGCTACAGAGAGACCCAGTACTTC	CASSSSYRETQYF
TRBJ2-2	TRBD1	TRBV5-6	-	TGTGCCAGCAGCTTTGGACAGGGTAACAGGGAGCTGTTTTTT	CASSFGQGNRELFF
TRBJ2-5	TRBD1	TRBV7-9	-	TGTGCCAGCAGACACAGGGGGCAAGAGACCCAGTACTTC	CASRHRGQETQYF
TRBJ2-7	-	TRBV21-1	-	TGTGCCAGCAGCGACGCCGGACAGCAAGGGGCCTACGAGCAGTACTTC	CASSDAGQQGAYEQYF
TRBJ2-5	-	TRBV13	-	TGTGCCAGCAGCTTAGTAACGGAGGGGGAGACCCAGTACTTC	CASSLVTEGETQYF
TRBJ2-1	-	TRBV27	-	TGTGCCAGCAGTCGGACTGTATACAATGAGCAGTTCTTC	CASSRTVYNEQFF
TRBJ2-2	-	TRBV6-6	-	TGTGCCAGCACCGTGAATAGGGGGGTGGACGGGGAGCTGTTTTTT	CASTVNRGVDGELFF
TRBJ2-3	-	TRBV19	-	TGTGCCAGTAGTATAGTCTGGGGTAGCACAGATACGCAGTATTTT	CASSIVWGSTDTQYF
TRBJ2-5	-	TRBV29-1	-	TGCAGCGTGGAAGGGCCCGTAGTGGAAGAAGAGACCCAGTACTTC	CSVEGPVVEEETQYF
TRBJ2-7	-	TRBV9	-	TGTGCCAGCAGCCTAAGGCCGACGGACCTCTGGGAGCAGTACTTC	CASSLRPTDLWEQYF
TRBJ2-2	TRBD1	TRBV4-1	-	TGCGCCAGCAGCCAAGAAAGGGGGCGTATGCCCGGGGAGCTGTTTTTT	CASSQERGRMPGELFF
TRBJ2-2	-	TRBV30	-	TGTGCCTTAGGGGAGAACACCGGGGAGCTGTTTTTT	CALGENTGELFF
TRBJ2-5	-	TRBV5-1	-	TGCGCCAGCAGCTTGGACGGAATGGAGACCCAGTACTTC	CASSLDGMETQYF
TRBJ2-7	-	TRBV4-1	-	TGCGCCAGCAGCCATGCTTGGGCCGGGAGTACCGACGAGCAGTACTTC	CASSHAWAGSTDEQYF
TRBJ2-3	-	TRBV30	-	TGTGCCTGGGGCCAGGGGGGATACGGGCGTAGCACAGATACGCAGTATTTT	CAWGQGGYGRSTDTQYF
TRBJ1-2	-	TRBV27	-	TGTGCCAGCAGTTTATCTGGGGGGGTAGGCCTTGGCTACACCTTC	CASSLSGGVGLGYTF
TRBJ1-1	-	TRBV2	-	TGTGCCAGCAGGAGGGACGTCAACCTGTTCACTGAAGCTTTCTTT	CASRRDVNLFTEAFF
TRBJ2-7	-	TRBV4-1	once	TGCGCCAGCAGCCAAGATATCCAGGGTCTCAACGAGCAGTACTTC	CASSQDIQGLNEQYF
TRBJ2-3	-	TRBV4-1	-	TGCGCCAGCAGCCCCCTGGGCACAGATACGCAGTATTTT	CASSPLGTDTQYF
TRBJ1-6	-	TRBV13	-	TGTGCCAGCAGCCATTGGGGGTCCGACTCACCCCTCCACTTT	CASSHWGSDSPLHF
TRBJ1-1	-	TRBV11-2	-	TGTGCCAGCAGCTTAGAAGGGGAAGCTTTCTTT	CASSLEGEAFF
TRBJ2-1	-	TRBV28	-	TGTGCCAGCAGTTGGGGGGACCCCCCAAACAATGAGGAGCAGTTCTTC	CASSWGDPPNNEEQFF
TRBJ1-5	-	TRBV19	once	TGTGCCAGTAGCCCCTCCCCGGGCCAGCCCCAGCATTTT	CASSPSPGQPQHF
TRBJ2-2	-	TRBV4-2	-	TGTGCCAGCAGCCAAGTTGGGGCGAACAACACCGGGGAGCTGTTTTTT	CASSQVGANNTGELFF
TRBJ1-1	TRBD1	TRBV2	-	TGTGCCAGCAGTGCGGGACAGCTGAACACTGAAGCTTTCTTT	CASSAGQLNTEAFF
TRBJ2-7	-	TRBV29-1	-	TGCAGCGTCGAACAGGGCTACGAGCAGTACTTC	CSVEQGYEQYF
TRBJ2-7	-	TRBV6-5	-	TGTGCCAGCAGTTATGGGTTAAGCTCCTACGAGCAGTACTTC	CASSYGLSSYEQYF
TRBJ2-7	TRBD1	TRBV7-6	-	TGTGCCAGCAGCTCGACAGGGGGCAATAGTGGCGAGCAGTACTTC	CASSSTGGNSGEQYF